The sequence of this T cell receptor beta chain was determined in a study of blood T cell repertoires in COVID-19. Study context: Some COVID-19 samples were acute and others convalescent; all came from the United States, Italy and Spain. Sources were T cells, B-cell-depleted T cells, or PBMCs; the material itself was cDNA or gDNA.

In the original workflow: Quantification of nucleated cells was approximated via reference gene primer amplification. Produced via immunoSEQ multiplex PCR; TCRdb's table is partial and in-frame only. Clone size and V and J calls were adopted from that table, with D and trimming inferred from the DNA. The repertoire holds under 300,000 clones, approximately 80% seen once, with 1.9% in the top ten. Germline CDR1 reads SGHDT; CDR2 reads YYEEEE. V lost 2 bases, J lost 5 bases, and 10 bases lay in between. This CDR3 spans 13 amino acids. Material for sequencing was peripheral blood. J is TRBJ1-1 and V is TRBV5-6; D perhaps matches TRBD1 (6 bases). This TCR derives from a young man who had recovered from COVID-19. Written as DNA, the CDR3 is TGTGCCAGCAGCTTACAGGGTCTTACTGAAGCTTTCTTT. Residues: CASSLQGLTEAFF.